Shown below are 11 T cell receptor beta chains from a single sample sequenced in a study of cytomegalovirus exposure and HLA in healthy donors. The PCR employed 60 Vbeta primers together with 13 Jbeta primers. Sequenced by immunoSEQ multiplex PCR; TCRdb stores in-frame clones only, minus some. This sample has some 180,000 clones, with around 76% found just once. The material sequenced was PBMCs. The receptors derive from a woman in her twenties or thirties in good health and CMV-seropositive.

The chain couples TRBV5-1 to TRBJ2-2; 9 bases match TRBD2. J was trimmed by 1 base and V by 0 bases; bases with no gene match: 4. The germline V gene encodes CDR1 SGHRS and CDR2 YFSETQ. There are 17 residues in the CDR3. The CDR3 region has the DNA TGCGCCAGCAGCTTGGATTTTAGCGGGGGGAACACCGGGGAGCTGTTTTTT. Translation: CASSLDFSGGNTGELFF.

This clone was counted a few times. CDR3 in amino acids: CASRGTGTGNSPLHF. The CDR3 nucleotides read TGTGCCAGCAGAGGGACAGGGACGGGCAATTCACCCCTCCACTTT. The chain uses TRBV2 and TRBJ1-6; 9 nucleotides match TRBD1. This CDR3 spans 15 amino acids. Trimming removed 6 bases from V and 7 bases from J; junction bases left unmatched: 7. Germline CDR1 SNHLY, CDR2 FYNNEI.

This chain links TRBV6-7 with TRBJ2-1; a weak D match, TRBD1 (6 bases). TRBV6-7 qualifies as an ORF whose function is uncertain. The ends were cut back, 4 bases at V and 8 bases at J, with 21 bases in the middle. The CDR3 is made up of 16 amino acids. CDR3: CASSSPRIRGGDEQFF. DNA of the CDR3: TGTGCCAGCAGTTCGCCCCGGATCAGGGGCGGCGATGAGCAGTTCTTC.

The V and J genes are TRBV2 and TRBJ1-6; no reliable D call. The CDR3 contains 14 residues. Germline V lookup: CDR1 SNHLY, CDR2 FYNNEI. Deletions cut 9 bases from V and 7 bases from J, with 16 bases between. CDR3 in DNA: TGTGCCAGGAACAGCCTCAAGCAGAATTCACCCCTCCACTTT. This translates into CARNSLKQNSPLHF.

The gene calls are TRBV2 and TRBJ1-5, with 9 bases that match TRBD1. Germline V lookup: CDR1 SNHLY, CDR2 FYNNEI. Trimming removed 6 bases from V and 1 base from J; junction bases left unmatched: 7. CDR3 length: 16 residues. The CDR3 here is CASSDRGSGSNQPQHF. The CDR3, as DNA: TGTGCCAGCAGCGACAGGGGGAGTGGGAGCAATCAGCCCCAGCATTTT.

The V and J genes are TRBV5-6 and TRBJ2-1; D is uncertain. Germline CDR1 SGHDT, CDR2 YYEEEE. This CDR3 contains 11 residues. Between the trimmed V and J ends, which lost 4 bases and 8 bases, there was a span of 7 bases. In nucleotides, the CDR3 is TGTGCCAGCAGCCGGTACCATGAGCAGTTCTTC. This codes for CASSRYHEQFF.

This chain joins TRBV28 and TRBJ2-7, with 10 bases that match TRBD2. Germline CDR1 MDHEN, CDR2 SYDVKM. This CDR3 region has 15 residues. J gave up 7 bases and V 5 bases, and 11 bases lay outside the gene matches. CDR3: CASSPGTSARGEQYF. The CDR3 DNA reads as TGTGCCAGCAGTCCAGGGACTAGCGCTCGGGGAGAGCAGTACTTC.

CDR3 region: CASDQDRYEQYF. The CDR3 nucleotides are TGTGCTAGTGACCAAGACAGATACGAGCAGTACTTC. The chain joins TRBV12-5 to TRBJ2-7, with D possibly being TRBD1 (5 bases). The CDR3 contains 12 residues. With 7 bases removed from V and 4 bases from J, the gap between germline ends came to 11 bases. The germline V gene encodes CDR1 LGHNT and CDR2 FRNRAP.

The chain couples TRBV30 to TRBJ1-5, with TRBD1 identical over 8 bases. The CDR3 contains 17 residues. The germline V gene encodes CDR1 GTSNPN and CDR2 SVGIG (reference sequence). The junction had 15 bases not matched to a gene; V was cut back by 3 bases and J by 5 bases. The DNA for the CDR3 is TGTGCCTGGAGCCGAGGTCGCCAGGGGGCAGGCGATCAGCCCCAGCATTTT. This codes for CAWSRGRQGAGDQPQHF.

The chain recombines TRBV7-2 with TRBJ2-1; weak D call: TRBD2 (6 bases). Per germline, CDR1 SGHTA and CDR2 FQGNSA. The CDR3 totals 13 residues. V was shortened by 3 bases and J by 9 bases, with 12 bases between the two germline ends. The CDR3 protein is CASSLASEGEQFF. The CDR3 bases are TGTGCCAGCAGCTTGGCTAGCGAAGGTGAGCAGTTCTTC.

The chain combines TRBV2 with TRBJ1-1, with a tentative D call TRBD1 (6 bases). The CDR3 runs to 13 residues. Germline assignment: CDR1 SNHLY and CDR2 FYNNEI. V lost 10 bases and J lost 4, with 16 bases in between. Written as DNA, the CDR3 is TGTGCCACCCGGGCGGGGGCGGGCACTGAAGCTTTCTTT. Residues: CATRAGAGTEAFF.